A selection of T cell receptor beta chains follows, all from one sample in a study of lymphopenia after photon versus proton radiotherapy. The method was immunoSEQ multiplex PCR; TCRdb's version includes in-frame clones alone and lacks a portion of them. The repertoire holds 65,000 to 70,000 clones, with approximately 90% as singletons. The sample here was peripheral blood, taken from a patient treated with photon-based radiotherapy. The source of these receptors is a woman in her 70s with pancreatic cancer. Both conserved end residues are part of each CDR3. Fields, in order: J gene, V gene, D gene, CDR3 DNA, CDR3 protein. D genes are given only for firm matches.

TRBJ1-5,TRBV21-1,NA,TGTGCCAGCAGCAAAGGGGGAGGACATCTTTTGCCCCAGCATTTT,CASSKGGGHLLPQHF
TRBJ2-2,TRBV2,NA,TGTGCCAGCAGAGGCCCCACCGGGACGAGGACCGGGGAGCTGTTTTTT,CASRGPTGTRTGELFF
TRBJ2-3,TRBV2,TRBD1,TGTGCCAGCAGCGGGACAGGGGGCTTTACGCTCACAGATACGCAGTATTTT,CASSGTGGFTLTDTQYF
TRBJ2-1,TRBV5-4,TRBD2,TGTGCCAGCAGCCCAGGACTAGCGGAGGCCTACAATGAGCAGTTCTTC,CASSPGLAEAYNEQFF
TRBJ2-6,TRBV19,TRBD1,TGTGCCAGTAGTTTGACAGGGGGCCCCTCTGGGGCCAACGTCCTGACTTTC,CASSLTGGPSGANVLTF
TRBJ2-1,TRBV5-1,NA,TGCGCCAGCAGCCCCGGGGTCAGAGTCGACCACAATGAGCAGTTCTTC,CASSPGVRVDHNEQFF
TRBJ1-5,TRBV4-3,NA,TGCGCCAGCAGCCAAGGCTTGTACAGCGGGCAGCCCCAGCATTTT,CASSQGLYSGQPQHF
TRBJ1-4,TRBV7-9,NA,TGTGCCAGCAGCTTAAGCTCCGGGGGCATCTCTGCAACTAATGAAAAACTGTTTTTT,CASSLSSGGISATNEKLFF
TRBJ2-5,TRBV10-3,NA,TGTGCCATCAGTGGAACGGCAGGGGGGCTATCCCAAGAGACCCAGTACTTC,CAISGTAGGLSQETQYF
TRBJ1-1,TRBV7-9,NA,TGTGCCAGCAGCTCGCGGACGGCTACGAACACTGAAGCTTTCTTT,CASSSRTATNTEAFF
TRBJ2-2,TRBV2,TRBD1,TGTGCCAGCAGTGCCGCGACAGGGGTAGCGGCCGGGGAGCTGTTTTTT,CASSAATGVAAGELFF
TRBJ2-3,TRBV4-2,NA,TGTGCCAGCAGCCCAGGTGGGGGGCGCGCAGATACGCAGTATTTT,CASSPGGGRADTQYF
TRBJ2-1,TRBV4-1,TRBD2,TGCGCCAGCAGCCAAGTATCTAGCGGGTACAATGAGCAGTTCTTC,CASSQVSSGYNEQFF
TRBJ1-5,TRBV19,TRBD1,TGTGCCAGTAGTACGACAGGGGGAAATCAGCCCCAGCATTTT,CASSTTGGNQPQHF
TRBJ2-5,TRBV7-2,NA,TGTGCCAGCAGCTTAGCCGGGCGGGGCTCCGCCCAAGAGACCCAGTACTTC,CASSLAGRGSAQETQYF
TRBJ1-1,TRBV19,NA,TGTGCCACCCGCCCGTGGGGGAAATCGAACACTGAAGCTTTCTTT,CATRPWGKSNTEAFF
TRBJ2-3,TRBV29-1,NA,TGCAGCGATTCGGGACTCGACACAGATACGCAGTATTTT,CSDSGLDTDTQYF
TRBJ1-1,TRBV6-1,NA,TGTGCCAGCAGTGAAGGGCCGAACACTGAAGCTTTCTTT,CASSEGPNTEAFF
TRBJ2-5,TRBV19,NA,TGTGCCAGTAGTATGTCTGGGGTAGGAGGTGAGACCCAGTACTTC,CASSMSGVGGETQYF
TRBJ1-6,TRBV15,NA,TGTGCCACCAGCAGAGCCATCGAAGGGGCCTCACCCCTCCACTTT,CATSRAIEGASPLHF
TRBJ2-5,TRBV7-2,TRBD1,TGTGCCAGCAGCTTAGGCTTTCGGGACAGGGGGAGAGAGACCCAGTACTTC,CASSLGFRDRGRETQYF
TRBJ2-5,TRBV29-1,NA,TGCAGCGTTGATTGGGGGAACCAAGAGACCCAGTACTTC,CSVDWGNQETQYF
TRBJ2-3,TRBV7-2,NA,TGTGCCAGCAGCTGGGGGGCGGGGCCCACAGATACGCAGTATTTT,CASSWGAGPTDTQYF